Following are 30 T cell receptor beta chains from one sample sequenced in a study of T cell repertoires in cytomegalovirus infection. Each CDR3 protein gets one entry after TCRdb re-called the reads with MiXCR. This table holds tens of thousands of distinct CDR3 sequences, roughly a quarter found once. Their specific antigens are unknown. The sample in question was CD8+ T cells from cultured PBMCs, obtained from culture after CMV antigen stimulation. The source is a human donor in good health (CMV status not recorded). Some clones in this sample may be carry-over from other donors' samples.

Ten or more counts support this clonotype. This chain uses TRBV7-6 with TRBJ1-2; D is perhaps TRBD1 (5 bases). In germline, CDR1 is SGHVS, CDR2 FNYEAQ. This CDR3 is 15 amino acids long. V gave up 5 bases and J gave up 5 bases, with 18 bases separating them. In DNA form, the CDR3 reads TGTGCCAGCAGCCCCGGACCCGGGACCAAGTATGGCTACACCTTC. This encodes CASSPGPGTKYGYTF.

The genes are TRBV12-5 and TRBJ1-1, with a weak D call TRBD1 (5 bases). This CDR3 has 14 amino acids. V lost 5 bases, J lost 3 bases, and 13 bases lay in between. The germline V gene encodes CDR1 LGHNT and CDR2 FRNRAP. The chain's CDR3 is CASGAGGEYTEAFF. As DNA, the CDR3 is TGTGCTAGTGGTGCTGGGGGGGAATACACTGAAGCTTTCTTT. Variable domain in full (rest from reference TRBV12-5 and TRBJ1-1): DARVTQTPRHKVTEMGQEVTMRCQPILGHNTVFWYRQTMMQGLELLAYFRNRAPLDDSGMPKDRFSAEMPDATLATLKIQPSEPRDSAVYFCASGAGGEYTEAFFGQGTRLTVV.

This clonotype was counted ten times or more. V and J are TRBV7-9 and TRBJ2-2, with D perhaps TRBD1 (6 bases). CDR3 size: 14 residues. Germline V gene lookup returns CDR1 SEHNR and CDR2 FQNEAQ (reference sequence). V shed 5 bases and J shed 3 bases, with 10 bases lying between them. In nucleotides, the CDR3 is TGTGCCAGCAGCCTTTGGACAGACACCGGGGAGCTGTTTTTT. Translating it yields CASSLWTDTGELFF.

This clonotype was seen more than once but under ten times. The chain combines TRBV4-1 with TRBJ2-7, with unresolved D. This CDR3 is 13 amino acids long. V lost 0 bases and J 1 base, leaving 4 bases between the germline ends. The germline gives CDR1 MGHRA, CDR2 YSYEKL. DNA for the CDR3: TGCGCCAGCAGCCAAGATGGATCCTACGAGCAGTACTTC. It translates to CASSQDGSYEQYF.

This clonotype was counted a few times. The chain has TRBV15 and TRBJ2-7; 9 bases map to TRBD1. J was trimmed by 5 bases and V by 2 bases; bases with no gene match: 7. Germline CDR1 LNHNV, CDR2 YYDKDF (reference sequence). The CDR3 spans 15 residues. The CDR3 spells CATSRSWTGEDEQYF. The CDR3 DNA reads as TGTGCCACCAGCAGATCTTGGACAGGGGAGGACGAGCAGTACTTC.

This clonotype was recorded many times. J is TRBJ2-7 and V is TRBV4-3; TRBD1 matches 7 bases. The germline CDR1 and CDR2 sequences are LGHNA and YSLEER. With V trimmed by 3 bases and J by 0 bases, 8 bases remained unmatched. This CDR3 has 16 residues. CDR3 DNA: TGCGCCAGCAGCCAGGGTTCGGGGACAGCCTCCTACGAGCAGTACTTC. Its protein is CASSQGSGTASYEQYF.

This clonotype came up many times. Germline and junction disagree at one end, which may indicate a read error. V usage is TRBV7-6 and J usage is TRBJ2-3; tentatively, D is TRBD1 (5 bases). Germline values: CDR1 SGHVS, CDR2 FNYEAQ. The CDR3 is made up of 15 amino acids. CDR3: CASSLDDSGTDTQYF. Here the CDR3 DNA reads TGTGCCAGCAGTTTAGATGACAGCGGCACAGATACGCAGTATTTT. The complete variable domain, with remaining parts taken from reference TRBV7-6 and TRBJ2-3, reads GAGVSQSPRYKVTKRGQDVALRCDPISGHVSLYWYRQALGQGPEFLTYFNYEAQQDKSGLPNDRFSAERPEGSISTLTIQRTEQRDSAMYRCASSLDDSGTDTQYFGPGTRLTVL.

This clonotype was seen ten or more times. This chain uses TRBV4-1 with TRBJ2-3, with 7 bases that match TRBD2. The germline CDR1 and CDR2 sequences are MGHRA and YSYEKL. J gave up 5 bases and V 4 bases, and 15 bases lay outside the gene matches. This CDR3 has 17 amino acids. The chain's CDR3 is CASSPQGSGLHEDTQYF. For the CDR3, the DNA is TGCGCCAGCAGCCCGCAGGGTAGCGGGCTGCATGAAGATACGCAGTATTTT.

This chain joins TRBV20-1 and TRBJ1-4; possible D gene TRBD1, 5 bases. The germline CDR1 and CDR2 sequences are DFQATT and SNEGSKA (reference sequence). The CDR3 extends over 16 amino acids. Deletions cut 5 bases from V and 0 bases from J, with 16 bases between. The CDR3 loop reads CSARRAGTSTNEKLFF. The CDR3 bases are TGCAGTGCTCGTCGGGCAGGGACCTCAACTAATGAAAAACTGTTTTTT.

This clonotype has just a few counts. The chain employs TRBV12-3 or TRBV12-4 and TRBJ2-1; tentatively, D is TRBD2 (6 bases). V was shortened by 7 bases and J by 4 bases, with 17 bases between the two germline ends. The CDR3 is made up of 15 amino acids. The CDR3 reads CASTLGGRSYNEQFF. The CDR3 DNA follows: TGTGCCAGCACCTTGGGGGGACGGTCATACAATGAGCAGTTCTTC.

The CDR3: CASSLEDTEAFF. The CDR3 DNA is TGTGCCAGCAGCTTAGAGGACACTGAAGCTTTCTTT. This rearrangement joins TRBV7-9 to TRBJ1-1; D remains ambiguous. The CDR3 is 12 amino acids. Germline-derived CDR1 and CDR2 are SEHNR and FQNEAQ (reference sequence). V lost 1 base to trimming and J lost 3 bases, with 3 bases between them.

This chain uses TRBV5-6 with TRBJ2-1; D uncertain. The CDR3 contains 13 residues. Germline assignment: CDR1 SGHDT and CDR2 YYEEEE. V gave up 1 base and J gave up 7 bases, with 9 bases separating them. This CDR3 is CASSLNLGNEQFF. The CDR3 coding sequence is TGTGCCAGCAGCTTGAATTTAGGGAATGAGCAGTTCTTC.

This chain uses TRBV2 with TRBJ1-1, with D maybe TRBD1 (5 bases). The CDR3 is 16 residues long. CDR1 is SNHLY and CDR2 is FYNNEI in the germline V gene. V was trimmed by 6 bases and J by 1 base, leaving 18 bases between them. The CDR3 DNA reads TGTGCCAGCAGGATATCGGGGGGTTGGCAGAACACTGAAGCTTTCTTT. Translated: CASRISGGWQNTEAFF.

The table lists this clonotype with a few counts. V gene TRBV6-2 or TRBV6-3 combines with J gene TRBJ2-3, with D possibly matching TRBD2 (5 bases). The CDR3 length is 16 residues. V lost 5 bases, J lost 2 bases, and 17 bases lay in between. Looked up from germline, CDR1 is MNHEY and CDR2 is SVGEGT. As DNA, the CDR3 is TGTGCCAGCAGTAGCTATCCGTGGGGAGTCACAGATACGCAGTATTTT. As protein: CASSSYPWGVTDTQYF.

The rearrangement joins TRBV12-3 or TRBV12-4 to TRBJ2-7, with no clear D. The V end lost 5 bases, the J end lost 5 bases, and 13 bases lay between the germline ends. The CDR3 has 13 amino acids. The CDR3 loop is CASSGFGTDEQYF. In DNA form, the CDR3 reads TGTGCCAGCAGTGGGTTCGGAACCGACGAGCAGTACTTC.

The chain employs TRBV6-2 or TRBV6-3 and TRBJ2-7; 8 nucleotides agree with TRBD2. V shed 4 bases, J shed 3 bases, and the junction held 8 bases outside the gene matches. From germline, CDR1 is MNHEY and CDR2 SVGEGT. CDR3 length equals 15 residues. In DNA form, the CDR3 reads TGTGCCAGCAGTTCGACTAGCGACAAACGCTACGAGCAGTACTTC. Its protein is CASSSTSDKRYEQYF.

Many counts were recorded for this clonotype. Here the CDR3 DNA reads TGTGCCAGCAGCTTAGCTGTAGCGGCCAGGGGTGGTGGCTACACCTTC. As protein: CASSLAVAARGGGYTF. The chain employs TRBV7-9 and TRBJ1-2, with D tentatively TRBD1 (6 bases). Germline CDR1 and CDR2: SEHNR and FQNEAQ (reference sequence). This CDR3 is built from 16 residues. Between the trimmed V and J ends, which lost 0 bases and 7 bases, there was a span of 18 bases.

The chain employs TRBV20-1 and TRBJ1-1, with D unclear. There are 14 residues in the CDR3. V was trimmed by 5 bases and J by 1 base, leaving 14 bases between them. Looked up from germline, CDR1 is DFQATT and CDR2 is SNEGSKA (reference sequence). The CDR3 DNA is TGCAGTGCTCCCCTGAGACGAACGAACACTGAAGCTTTCTTT. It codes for CSAPLRRTNTEAFF.

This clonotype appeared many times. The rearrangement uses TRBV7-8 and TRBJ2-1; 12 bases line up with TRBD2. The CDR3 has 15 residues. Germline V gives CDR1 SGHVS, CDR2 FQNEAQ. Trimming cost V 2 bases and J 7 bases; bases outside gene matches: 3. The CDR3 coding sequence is TGTGCCAGCAGCTTAACCGGGACTAGCGGGAATGAGCAGTTCTTC. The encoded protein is CASSLTGTSGNEQFF.

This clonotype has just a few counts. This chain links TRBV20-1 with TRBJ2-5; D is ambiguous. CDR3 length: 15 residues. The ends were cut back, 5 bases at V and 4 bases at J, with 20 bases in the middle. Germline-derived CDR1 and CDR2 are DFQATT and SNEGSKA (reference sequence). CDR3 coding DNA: TGCAGTGCTCCGACCCCTCGTCGGGTAGGAGAGACCCAGTACTTC. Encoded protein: CSAPTPRRVGETQYF.

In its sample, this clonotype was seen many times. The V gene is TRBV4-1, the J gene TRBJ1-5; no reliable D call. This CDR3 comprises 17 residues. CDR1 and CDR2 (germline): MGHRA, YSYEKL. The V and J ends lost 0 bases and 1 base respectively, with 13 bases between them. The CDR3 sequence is CASSQDLHGRSNQPQHF. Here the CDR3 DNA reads TGCGCCAGCAGCCAAGATCTGCACGGGAGGAGCAATCAGCCCCAGCATTTT.

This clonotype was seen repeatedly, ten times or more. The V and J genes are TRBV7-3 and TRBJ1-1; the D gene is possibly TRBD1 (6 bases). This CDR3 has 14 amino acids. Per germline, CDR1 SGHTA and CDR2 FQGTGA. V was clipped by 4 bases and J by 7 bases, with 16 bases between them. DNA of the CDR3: TGTGCCAGCAGCTCTAAGAGGGGGGCGGGTGAAGCTTTCTTT. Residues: CASSSKRGAGEAFF.

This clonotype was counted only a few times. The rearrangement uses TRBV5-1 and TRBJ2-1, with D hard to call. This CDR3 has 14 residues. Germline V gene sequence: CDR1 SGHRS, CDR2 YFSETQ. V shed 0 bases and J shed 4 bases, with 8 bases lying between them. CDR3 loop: CASSLDHTYNEQFF. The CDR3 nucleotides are TGCGCCAGCAGCTTGGATCACACTTACAATGAGCAGTTCTTC.

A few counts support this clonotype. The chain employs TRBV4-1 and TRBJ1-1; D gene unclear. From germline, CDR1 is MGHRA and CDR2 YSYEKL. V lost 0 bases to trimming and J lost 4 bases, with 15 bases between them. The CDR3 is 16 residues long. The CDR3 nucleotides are TGCGCCAGCAGCCAAGAGTGGTTCAGTGTGGGCACTGAAGCTTTCTTT. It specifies CASSQEWFSVGTEAFF.

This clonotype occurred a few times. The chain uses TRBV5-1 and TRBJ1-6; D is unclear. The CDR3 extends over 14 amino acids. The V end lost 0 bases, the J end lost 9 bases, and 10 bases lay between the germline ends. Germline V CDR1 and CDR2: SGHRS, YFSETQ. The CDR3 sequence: CASSLEQAPSPLHF. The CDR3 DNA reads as TGCGCCAGCAGCTTGGAGCAGGCACCTTCACCCCTCCACTTT. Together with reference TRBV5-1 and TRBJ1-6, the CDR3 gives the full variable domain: KAGVTQTPRYLIKTRGQQVTLSCSPISGHRSVSWYQQTPGQGLQFLFEYFSETQRNKGNFPGRFSGRQFSNSRSEMNVSTLELGDSALYLCASSLEQAPSPLHFGNGTRLTVT.

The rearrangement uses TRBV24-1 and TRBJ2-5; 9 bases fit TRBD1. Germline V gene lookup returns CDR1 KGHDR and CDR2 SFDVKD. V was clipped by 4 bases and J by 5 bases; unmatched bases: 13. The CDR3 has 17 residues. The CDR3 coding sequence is TGTGCCACCAGTGACCTTAACCGGGACAGGGCTGGGGAGACCCAGTACTTC. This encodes CATSDLNRDRAGETQYF.

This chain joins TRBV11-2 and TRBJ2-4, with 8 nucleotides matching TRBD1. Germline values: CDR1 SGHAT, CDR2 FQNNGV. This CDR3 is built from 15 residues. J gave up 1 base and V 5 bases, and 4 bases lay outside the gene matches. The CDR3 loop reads CASSVRGPAKNIQYF. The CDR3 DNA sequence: TGTGCCAGCAGCGTCAGGGGGCCGGCCAAAAACATTCAGTACTTC.

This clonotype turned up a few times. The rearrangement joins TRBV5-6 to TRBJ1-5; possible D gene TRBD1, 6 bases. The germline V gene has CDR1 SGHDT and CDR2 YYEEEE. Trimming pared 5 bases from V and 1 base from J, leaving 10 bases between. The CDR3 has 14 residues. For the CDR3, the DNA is TGTGCCAGCAGGGCAAGGGGGAGCAATCAGCCCCAGCATTTT. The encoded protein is CASRARGSNQPQHF.

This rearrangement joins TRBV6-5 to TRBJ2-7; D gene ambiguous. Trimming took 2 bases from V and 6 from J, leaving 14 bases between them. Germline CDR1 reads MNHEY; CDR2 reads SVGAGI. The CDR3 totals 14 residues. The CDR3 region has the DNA TGTGCCAGCAGTTACCGCCCCTATAAAGGCGAGCAGTACTTC. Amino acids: CASSYRPYKGEQYF.

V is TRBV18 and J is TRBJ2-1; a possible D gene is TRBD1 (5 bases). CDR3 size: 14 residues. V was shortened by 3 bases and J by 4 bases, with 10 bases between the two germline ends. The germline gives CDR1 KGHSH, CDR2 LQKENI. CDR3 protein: CASSPDRNYNEQFF. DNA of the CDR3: TGTGCCAGCTCACCCGACAGAAATTACAATGAGCAGTTCTTC.